These T cell receptor beta chains were read from a single sample in a study of T cell responses to AZD1222 COVID-19 vaccine. Sequencing was performed with immunoSEQ multiplex PCR; in TCRdb, only in-frame clones are kept and a portion is missing. The sample holds some 40,000 clones, 80% seen once. The sequenced sample was peripheral blood, obtained on day 0 of AZD1222 vaccination. The receptors shown here come from an adult in good health. The CDR3 runs from the conserved cysteine through the conserved F or W.

v_gene	j_gene	CDR3aa
TRBV2	TRBJ2-5	CASSTSGGEETQYF
TRBV19	TRBJ1-2	CASSIVGADYGYTF
TRBV5-4	TRBJ1-3	CASSPGGLSSGNTIYF
TRBV6-1	TRBJ1-2	CASSEMLVVNGYTF
TRBV28	TRBJ1-1	CASSPASGTGGWNTEAFF
TRBV7-9	TRBJ2-3	CASNSYQGGGTDTQYF
TRBV27	TRBJ1-2	CASSFSQGGYGYTF
TRBV6-5	TRBJ1-3	CASSPLTTPGNTIYF
TRBV7-3	TRBJ2-2	CASSPSQADGELFF
TRBV11-3	TRBJ1-1	CASTGRGQGGDTEAFF
TRBV7-2	TRBJ1-1	CASSRETGDTEAFF
TRBV4-2	TRBJ2-1	CASSQEVLGAYNEQFF
TRBV5-1	TRBJ2-5	CASSVNRGTQYF
TRBV7-6	TRBJ2-1	CASSLAEAGGLNEQFF
TRBV12-3/TRBV12-4	TRBJ1-5	CASSDGTPQHF
TRBV28	TRBJ1-4	CASLGGGEKLFF
TRBV9	TRBJ1-1	CASSAHPRLDRDTEAFF
TRBV12-3/TRBV12-4	TRBJ1-2	CASSLNYGYTF
TRBV11-1	TRBJ2-5	CASSLALRETQYF
TRBV6-1	TRBJ1-1	CASSDGRRDTEAFF
TRBV4-3	TRBJ2-2	CASGFSGGGTGELFF
TRBV19	TRBJ1-2	CASSKGGTFNYGYTF
TRBV12-3/TRBV12-4	TRBJ2-7	CASSLEGRGQYF
TRBV3-1/TRBV3-2	TRBJ2-3	CASSPASTDTQYF
TRBV9	TRBJ1-6	CASSVADAPSYNSPLHF
TRBV5-6	TRBJ2-3	CASSLEAGPGDTQYF
TRBV7-8	TRBJ1-5	CASSSPGQGAVNQPQHF
TRBV6-6	TRBJ2-1	CASSSPGGPGYNEQFF
TRBV19	TRBJ1-5	CASSIVQGAKDQPQHF
TRBV19	TRBJ1-2	CASSIGGRGRPNYGYTF
TRBV29-1	TRBJ2-5	CSVGWDRETQYF
TRBV12-5	TRBJ1-5	CASAFGGGSHQPQHF
TRBV10-3	TRBJ1-6	CATHPATGSGSPLHF
TRBV5-5	TRBJ2-7	CASSLPTDYEQYF
TRBV3-1/TRBV3-2	TRBJ1-2	CASSFTGPGGYTF
TRBV19	TRBJ1-6	CASNPGQGGSPLHF
TRBV9	TRBJ2-7	CASSVAAGTYEQYF
TRBV6-5	TRBJ1-2	CASRIDGQDGYTF
TRBV30	TRBJ2-3	CARSTAYSTDTQYF
TRBV2	TRBJ1-5	CASSEEAGQLSNQPQHF
TRBV11-3	TRBJ2-7	CASSLGVATNPHEQYF
TRBV27	TRBJ2-7	CASSLSGQEYEQYF